The 20 T cell receptor beta chains below were found in one sample sequenced in a study of CD8 T cells in Susac syndrome. The RNA, about 0.5 to 1 ug, was put through reverse transcription using random hexamers. TCRdb called the immunoSEQ multiplex PCR reads again in MiXCR, with one record for every CDR3 protein. The table records about 210,000 distinct CDR3 sequences, 95% of them present only once. Sequenced: CD4+ T cells from PBMCs. These receptors were taken from a human donor with multiple sclerosis.

The chain links TRBV15 to TRBJ2-3; perhaps TRBD2 as D (6 bases). Germline V gives CDR1 LNHNV, CDR2 YYDKDF (reference sequence). This CDR3 region has 14 residues. The V end lost 4 bases, the J end lost 1 base, and 9 bases lay between the germline ends. The CDR3 DNA reads as TGTGCCACCAGCACGCCTAGCGGCACAGATACGCAGTATTTT. It yields the protein CATSTPSGTDTQYF. Full variable domain (outside the CDR3, taken from reference TRBV15 and TRBJ2-3): DAMVIQNPRYQVTQFGKPVTLSCSQTLNHNVMYWYQQKSSQAPKLLFHYYDKDFNNEADTPDNFQSRRPNTSFCFLDIRSPGLGDTAMYLCATSTPSGTDTQYFGPGTRLTVL.

CDR3 in DNA: TGTGCCAGCAGCAACCAAGGGACAGGTCTAAATGAGCAGTTCTTC. It is translated as CASSNQGTGLNEQFF. The chain uses TRBV21-1 and TRBJ2-1; TRBD1, as called in the table, went unchecked against the DNA. TRBV21-1 is given as a pseudogene. The CDR3 runs 15 residues.

This chain uses TRBV24-1 with TRBJ2-1; D is unclear. CDR3 length: 13 amino acids. The V end was cut by 4 bases, the J end by 8 bases, with 11 bases between. Germline CDR1 reads KGHDR; CDR2 reads SFDVKD. This CDR3 is CATSDPNPDEQFF. Written as DNA, the CDR3 is TGTGCCACCAGTGACCCCAATCCCGATGAGCAGTTCTTC.

The genes are TRBV28 and TRBJ1-3, with 8 bases identical to TRBD1. This CDR3 is built from 15 residues. Germline CDR1 MDHEN, CDR2 SYDVKM. The V segment lost 6 bases and the J segment 4 bases; nucleotides outside the gene matches: 8. CDR3 nucleotide sequence: TGTGCCAGCAGCGCGAGACAGGGGTTAGGAAACACCATATATTTT. It specifies CASSARQGLGNTIYF.

V is TRBV20-1 and J is TRBJ2-5; 7 bases map to TRBD2. CDR3 length: 18 residues. After removal of 6 bases from V and 1 base from J, the junction contained 20 bases not matched to a gene. The germline CDR1 and CDR2 sequences are DFQATT and SNEGSKA (reference sequence). CDR3 sequence: CSATSRAGETWGQETQYF. CDR3 DNA: TGCAGTGCAACGTCCCGGGCGGGAGAGACCTGGGGCCAAGAGACCCAGTACTTC.

The chain couples TRBV5-6 to TRBJ1-1; 9 bases map to TRBD1. J was trimmed by 9 bases and V by 0 bases; bases with no gene match: 3. Germline CDR1 reads SGHDT; CDR2 reads YYEEEE. This CDR3 has 13 residues. The CDR3 reads CASSLAGQGKAFF. Written as DNA, the CDR3 is TGTGCCAGCAGCTTGGCCGGACAGGGGAAAGCTTTCTTT.

The chain uses TRBV20-1 and TRBJ1-1, with D maybe TRBD1 (6 bases). There are 12 residues in the CDR3. From germline, CDR1 is DFQATT and CDR2 SNEGSKA (reference sequence). Trimming took 3 bases from V and 9 from J, leaving 14 bases between them. The CDR3 DNA is TGCAGTGCTAGTGCAGGGGCTCGCAAAGCTTTCTTT. Its protein is CSASAGARKAFF.

This clonotype came up once. The CDR3 DNA follows: TGTGCCAGCAGCCCCATAGCGGGAATACACGAGCAGTACTTC. Protein sequence: CASSPIAGIHEQYF. The gene calls are TRBV7-2 and TRBJ2-7; 8 positions agree with TRBD2. Germline loops: CDR1 SGHTA, CDR2 FQGNSA. Trimming removed 5 bases from V and 5 bases from J; junction bases left unmatched: 8. The CDR3 totals 14 residues.

This chain connects TRBV29-1 to TRBJ1-1, with D unresolved. CDR3 length: 12 residues. Deletions cut 3 bases from V and 4 bases from J, with 9 bases between. The germline V gene encodes CDR1 SQVTM and CDR2 ANQGSEA. This CDR3 reads CSVDGLGTEAFF. CDR3 coding DNA: TGCAGCGTTGACGGGCTGGGCACTGAAGCTTTCTTT.

The chain recombines TRBV5-1 with TRBJ2-2; no firm D call. CDR1 SGHRS and CDR2 YFSETQ come from the germline V gene. The CDR3 runs to 16 residues. With 4 bases removed from V and 0 bases from J, the gap between germline ends came to 13 bases. This CDR3 is CASSVGWSANTGELFF. CDR3 in DNA: TGCGCCAGCAGCGTCGGCTGGTCAGCGAACACCGGGGAGCTGTTTTTT. The whole variable domain, remainder taken from reference TRBV5-1 and TRBJ2-2, is KAGVTQTPRYLIKTRGQQVTLSCSPISGHRSVSWYQQTPGQGLQFLFEYFSETQRNKGNFPGRFSGRQFSNSRSEMNVSTLELGDSALYLCASSVGWSANTGELFFGEGSRLTVL.

J is TRBJ1-4 and V is TRBV20-1, with a tentative D call TRBD1 (5 bases). This CDR3 is built from 15 residues. Trimming shortened V by 0 bases and J by 9 bases, and 17 bases separated the two germline ends. Germline V lookup: CDR1 DFQATT, CDR2 SNEGSKA (reference sequence). CDR3 sequence reads: CSARDRAGLMKKLFF. The CDR3, as DNA: TGCAGTGCTAGAGATCGGGCAGGGCTAATGAAAAAACTGTTTTTT.

The chain has TRBV20-1 and TRBJ2-7; D ambiguous. V was trimmed by 3 bases and J by 0 bases, leaving 15 bases between them. The CDR3 contains 15 residues. Germline loops: CDR1 DFQATT, CDR2 SNEGSKA (reference sequence). This CDR3 reads CSARIPGLSSYEQYF. For the CDR3, the DNA is TGCAGTGCTAGGATACCGGGTCTCAGCTCCTACGAGCAGTACTTC.

V and J are TRBV29-1 and TRBJ2-7; D possibly corresponds to TRBD1 (5 bases). The CDR3 loop spans 13 amino acids. Germline V gives CDR1 SQVTM, CDR2 ANQGSEA. Trimming left V 2 bases short and J 9 bases short, with 17 bases between. The CDR3 loop reads CSVEFSQGGWQYF. CDR3 bases: TGCAGCGTTGAATTCTCGCAGGGTGGATGGCAGTACTTC.

The V gene is TRBV7-2, the J gene TRBJ2-1; 9 positions match TRBD1. This CDR3 has 15 residues. From germline, CDR1 is SGHTA and CDR2 FQGNSA. Unmatched junction bases numbered 4, after V lost 7 bases and J lost 0 bases. CDR3 sequence reads: CASNGQGSSYNEQFF. The CDR3 DNA follows: TGTGCCAGCAACGGACAGGGGAGCTCCTACAATGAGCAGTTCTTC.

The chain uses TRBV4-2 and TRBJ1-1; the D gene is possibly TRBD1 (6 bases). CDR3 length: 15 residues. Trimming stripped 5 bases from V and 3 bases from J, with 16 bases between. In germline, CDR1 is LGHNA, CDR2 YNFKEQ. CDR3: CASSSFQGRDTEAFF. The CDR3 nucleotides read TGTGCCAGCAGCTCCTTTCAGGGGAGGGACACTGAAGCTTTCTTT.

The rearrangement links TRBV11-1 to TRBJ2-1; D is uncertain. The CDR3 contains 15 residues. CDR1 SGHAT and CDR2 FQDESV come from the germline V gene (reference sequence). Trimming took 6 bases from V and 4 from J, leaving 16 bases between them. The CDR3 region is CASSVRRDAYNEQFF. CDR3 DNA sequence: TGTGCCAGCAGTGTAAGGAGAGACGCTTACAATGAGCAGTTCTTC.

V gene TRBV20-1 combines with J gene TRBJ2-7, with D possibly being TRBD1 or TRBD2 (7 bases each). Germline assignment: CDR1 DFQATT and CDR2 SNEGSKA (reference sequence). The V end lost 6 bases, the J end lost 3 bases, and 15 bases lay between the germline ends. The CDR3 length is 13 residues. CDR3 DNA: TGCAGTGCCACCAGGGGGGGTAACTACGAGCAGTACTTC. This translates into CSATRGGNYEQYF.

The chain employs TRBV4-1 and TRBJ2-7; no clear D gene. Between the trimmed V and J ends, which lost 4 bases and 7 bases, there was a span of 17 bases. The CDR3 runs 14 residues. Germline assignment: CDR1 MGHRA and CDR2 YSYEKL. The CDR3: CASSPSTDLREQYF. The CDR3 region has the DNA TGCGCCAGCAGCCCCTCAACCGATCTACGAGAGCAGTACTTC.

The chain links TRBV10-3 to TRBJ1-2; D remains ambiguous. The CDR3 is 13 amino acids. Trimming stripped 11 bases from V and 1 base from J, with 14 bases between. Germline CDR1 and CDR2: ENHRY and SYGVKD. CDR3 in DNA: TGTGCCTCCAGTGGGGAAGTTAACTATGGCTACACCTTC. Its translation: CASSGEVNYGYTF.

The rearrangement uses TRBV30 and TRBJ1-2; a weak D match, TRBD1 (5 bases). Deletions cut 5 bases from V and 4 bases from J, with 14 bases between. CDR3 length: 13 residues. Germline loops: CDR1 GTSNPN, CDR2 SVGIG (reference sequence). CDR3 in DNA: TGTGCCTGGGGGGCAGGTGGAATCTATGGCTACACCTTC. The encoded protein is CAWGAGGIYGYTF.